This TCR beta chain is drawn from a study of PD-1 blockade in classical Hodgkin lymphoma (dated by TCRdb to the early 2020s). Notes on the research overall: Nivolumab dosing was 3 mg/kg intravenously every 2 weeks, continuing until either disease progression or unacceptable toxicity. The study used CyTOF and TCR beta sequencing to define a peripheral blood immune signature of response to PD-1 blockade in classical Hodgkin lymphoma.

Paper-wide results and their limitations: CD4+ but not CD8+ TCR diversity rose significantly by C4D1 (p=0.0027 vs p=0.16), most apparent in complete responders (p=0.02). The study was restricted to a single clinical trial cohort, and the causes of repertoire differences, possibly disease activity or prior therapy, were left undefined. Lower diversity was seen in patients whose nivolumab began less than 1 year after ASCT, and these patients were left out of later analyses so that immune reconstitution would not confound the results. Newly diagnosed patients were reported to have lower baseline TCR diversity than healthy donors, and relapsed/refractory patients were reported to have lower baseline TCR diversity still. Trial patients achieving complete response had baseline diversity similar to newly diagnosed patients, whereas partial responders and progressors had significantly lower diversity.

Per the publication, the time point label means: cycle 2 day 1 (C2D1) of nivolumab. Every trial patient had relapsed after autologous stem cell transplantation, and cohorts A, B and C differed in prior brentuximab vedotin exposure. A total of 50 to 70 patients with relapsed/refractory classical Hodgkin lymphoma made up the trial cohort, and each patient's best overall response was complete response, partial response or progressive disease. In the multi-cohort phase II CheckMate 205 trial, trial patients received single-agent nivolumab. An independent review committee assessed best overall response by applying the 2007 International Working Group response criteria. PBMCs from the trial were collected at three points: immediately before nivolumab initiation (C1D1), and during therapy at cycle 2 day 1 and cycle 4 day 1. Peripheral blood was collected in 8 mL Vacutainer Cell Preparation Tubes, from which PBMCs were isolated by centrifugation and then cryopreserved.

Genomic DNA was isolated using the Qiagen DNeasy kit from unsorted PBMCs as well as from negatively selected CD4+ and CD8+ fractions. Amplification of TCR beta CDR3 regions was done by immunoSEQ multiplex PCR with primers that anneal to V and J segments. A synthetic immune receptor repertoire was used to minimize amplification bias, and remaining bias was computationally removed after sequencing. The authors processed their data as follows. Repertoire diversity was quantified as the Shannon entropy index using custom Python scripts. Unsorted, CD4+ and CD8+ repertoires were analyzed separately, except in combined analyses where CD4+ and CD8+ sequences were merged in silico. Clonal expansion was defined as a frequency increase of at least 2-fold after treatment compared with C1D1, and clones undetected at baseline were assigned a pseudocount of 0.5. Clones with 0 or 1 copy at C1D1 were classified as singleton clones, and clones with 2 or more copies were classified as non-singleton clones. By matching protein sequences in sorted samples from the same patient, clones expanded in unsorted samples were annotated as CD4+, CD8+ or unknown. Wilcoxon tests on paired samples were used to test changes in diversity from C1D1 to C4D1. The table was pulled from immuneACCESS by TCRdb, which kept in-frame rearrangements only. Such tables lose some clones; where checked, under half of the loss comes from unresolved V genes, and the rest has no known cause. The V and J calls and the clone size are those of that table, but D and trimming were determined from the DNA. This sample comprises about 34,000 clones, over 65% of them detected only once. Of the sample, 15% to 20% falls within the top ten clones.

With regard to this clone: Its antigen remains undetermined. Per-base quality was not reported, and no clone a single base away is much larger than it.

CDR1 and CDR2 were assigned from the germline V gene as SGHVS and FQNEAQ. The CDR3 runs 15 residues from the cysteine to the phenylalanine. Just the 45-base CDR3 DNA is kept, in frame starting at base 1. V is reduced by 5 bases and J by 4 bases, leaving a spacing of 17 bases between them. The sequence derives from a human donor with classical Hodgkin lymphoma. This chain joins TRBV7-8 to TRBJ1-2; 5 matching bases give a weak D call of TRBD1. The sample consisted of peripheral blood mononuclear cells (PBMCs), taken before the second cycle of nivolumab. In nucleotides, the sequence is TGTGCCAGCAGCCTCCGGGACTCAGGTTCCTATGGCTACACCTTC. This yields the protein CASSLRDSGSYGYTF.